This entry lists 30 T cell receptor beta chains sequenced from one sample in a study of monozygotic twins with inflammatory bowel disease. Each CDR3 protein gets one entry in TCRdb, which reprocessed the 5' RACE reads and gives no DNA. In all, the sample yields some 200,000 distinct CDR3 sequences. The specimen was blood. These receptors were taken from a human donor with ulcerative colitis or Crohn's disease, or a healthy co-twin of an affected twin (not recorded which).

The V call is TRBV18, the J call TRBJ2-7; TCRdb indicates TRBD1, and absent DNA this call remains unverified. The germline V gene has CDR1 KGHSH and CDR2 LQKENI. The CDR3 totals 16 residues. This CDR3 is CASSRTGQAISYEQYF.

The CDR3: CASSLGGGAEQYF. V usage is TRBV7-3 and J usage is TRBJ2-7; the D call from TCRdb, TRBD1, cannot be confirmed without DNA. The germline V gene encodes CDR1 SGHTA and CDR2 FQGTGA. The CDR3 has 13 residues.

This chain connects TRBV2 to TRBJ2-7; absent DNA, TCRdb's TRBD2 call cannot be checked. CDR3 length: 15 amino acids. Per the germline V gene, CDR1 is SNHLY and CDR2 is FYNNEI. Here the CDR3 reads CASSEGLSKGYEQYF.

The chain joins TRBV18 to TRBJ1-1; absent DNA, TCRdb's TRBD1 call cannot be checked. From germline, CDR1 is KGHSH and CDR2 LQKENI. There are 12 residues in the CDR3. This chain's CDR3 is CASSPPRARAFF.

The CDR3 protein is CASSLAGLANTGELFF. V gene TRBV7-3 combines with J gene TRBJ2-2; TCRdb's assignment of TRBD2 cannot be checked, as there is no DNA. The CDR3 consists of 16 residues. Germline V gene sequence: CDR1 SGHTA, CDR2 FQGTGA. The entire variable domain, with the rest obtained from reference TRBV7-3 and TRBJ2-2, is as follows: GAGVSQTPSNKVTEKGKYVELRCDPISGHTALYWYRQSLGQGPEFLIYFQGTGAADDSGLPNDRFFAVRPEGSVSTLKIQRTERGDSAVYLCASSLAGLANTGELFFGEGSRLTVL.

This rearrangement joins TRBV5-8 to TRBJ1-5. This CDR3 is 15 amino acids long. CDR1 SGHTS and CDR2 YDEGEE come from the germline V gene. The CDR3 region is CASSEGGLVGQPQHF.

This chain uses TRBV4-3 with TRBJ1-5. The CDR3 loop spans 13 amino acids. The germline gives CDR1 LGHNA, CDR2 YSLEER. This chain's CDR3 is CASSQERDQPQHF.

The V call is TRBV7-2, the J call TRBJ1-1; the TRBD1 assignment by TCRdb is unverifiable without DNA. Germline CDR1 and CDR2: SGHTA and FQGNSA. The CDR3 runs to 14 residues. CDR3: CASREGGQGTEAFF.

The genes are TRBV5-6 and TRBJ2-7. Germline-derived CDR1 and CDR2 are SGHDT and YYEEEE. CDR3 length equals 12 residues. The CDR3 is CASSSITYEQYF.

The V call is TRBV6-1, the J call TRBJ1-1; TCRdb lists TRBD1, though no DNA is available to test this call. Germline lookup yields CDR1 MNHNS and CDR2 SASEGT. The CDR3 covers 16 residues. CDR3 loop: CASSTPQWGLDTEAFF.

V usage is TRBV20-1 and J usage is TRBJ2-7. The CDR3 sequence is 11 residues long. Germline V lookup: CDR1 DFQATT, CDR2 SNEGSKA (reference sequence). The chain's CDR3 is CSARLALEQYF.

This rearrangement joins TRBV7-2 to TRBJ2-7; TCRdb's assignment of TRBD2 cannot be checked, as there is no DNA. The CDR3 loop spans 17 amino acids. Looked up from germline, CDR1 is SGHTA and CDR2 is FQGNSA. The CDR3 protein is CASSLVSGSGSAYEQYF. Looking up the rest from reference TRBV7-2 and TRBJ2-7 gives the full variable domain: GAGVSQSPSNKVTEKGKDVELRCDPISGHTALYWYRQSLGQGLEFLIYFQGNSAPDKSGLPSDRFSAERTGGSVSTLTIQRTQQEDSAVYLCASSLVSGSGSAYEQYFGPGTRLTVT.

Here the CDR3 reads CASSFVADQPQHF. The genes are TRBV5-5 and TRBJ1-5. CDR3 length: 13 residues. Germline V gene lookup returns CDR1 SGHKS and CDR2 YYEKEE (reference sequence).

The rearrangement uses TRBV20-1 and TRBJ2-7; TCRdb designates TRBD2, a call that cannot be tested without DNA. The germline V gene encodes CDR1 DFQATT and CDR2 SNEGSKA (reference sequence). The CDR3 totals 14 residues. The CDR3 sequence: CSASPSGKYYEQYF.

V gene TRBV5-1 combines with J gene TRBJ1-1; TCRdb reports TRBD1, a call that lacks DNA to check it against. Germline CDR1 reads SGHRS; CDR2 reads YFSETQ. This CDR3 region has 14 residues. The CDR3 loop is CASSSAGGYTEAFF. Full variable domain (remainder filled in from reference TRBV5-1 and TRBJ1-1): KAGVTQTPRYLIKTRGQQVTLSCSPISGHRSVSWYQQTPGQGLQFLFEYFSETQRNKGNFPGRFSGRQFSNSRSEMNVSTLELGDSALYLCASSSAGGYTEAFFGQGTRLTVV.

The rearrangement joins TRBV20-1 to TRBJ1-1; TCRdb gives TRBD1 as the D gene, but with no DNA this cannot be confirmed. Per the germline V gene, CDR1 is DFQATT and CDR2 is SNEGSKA (reference sequence). The length of the CDR3 is 15 residues. The CDR3 here is CSARDSAGGGTEAFF.

The V and J genes are TRBV4-2 and TRBJ1-2. Per germline, CDR1 LGHNA and CDR2 YNFKEQ. The CDR3 is made up of 15 amino acids. The CDR3 here is CASSQDIGGRDGYTF.

This chain uses TRBV29-1 with TRBJ2-7; the D call from TCRdb, TRBD1, cannot be confirmed without DNA. The CDR3 covers 12 residues. Germline V gene sequence: CDR1 SQVTM, CDR2 ANQGSEA. CDR3 protein: CSVRTGWYEQYF.

CDR3 loop: CASSQEETSKDGYTF. The chain links TRBV4-1 to TRBJ1-2. Germline assignment: CDR1 MGHRA and CDR2 YSYEKL. The CDR3 runs 15 residues.

This chain links TRBV11-1 with TRBJ2-5. Germline CDR1 is SGHAT and CDR2 is FQDESV (reference sequence). The CDR3 contains 16 residues. The CDR3: CASSHQEREVGETQYF.

This chain links TRBV5-6 with TRBJ2-1; the D gene TCRdb calls, TRBD2, cannot be checked with no DNA. Germline values: CDR1 SGHDT, CDR2 YYEEEE. The CDR3 consists of 17 residues. CDR3 amino acids: CASSPAHPAETRSEQFF.

The V call is TRBV4-2, the J call TRBJ2-5; TCRdb indicates TRBD2, and absent DNA this call remains unverified. The germline V gene encodes CDR1 LGHNA and CDR2 YNFKEQ. The CDR3 totals 17 residues. This chain's CDR3 is CASSQDPGGRGQETQYF.

The CDR3: CASSPWGSSYEQYF. The J gene is TRBJ2-7, the V gene TRBV5-1; TCRdb indicates TRBD1, and absent DNA this call remains unverified. The CDR3 runs 14 residues. CDR1 is SGHRS, CDR2 YFSETQ, per germline. Full variable domain (rest looked up from reference TRBV5-1 and TRBJ2-7): KAGVTQTPRYLIKTRGQQVTLSCSPISGHRSVSWYQQTPGQGLQFLFEYFSETQRNKGNFPGRFSGRQFSNSRSEMNVSTLELGDSALYLCASSPWGSSYEQYFGPGTRLTVT.

The chain recombines TRBV5-6 with TRBJ2-5; checking the TCRdb D call of TRBD1 is not possible without DNA. The length of the CDR3 is 15 residues. Germline V gives CDR1 SGHDT, CDR2 YYEEEE. CDR3 protein: CASSLVTGAQETQYF.

CDR3 residues: CASSLGAVGEQFF. This chain uses TRBV7-2 with TRBJ2-1. CDR1 SGHTA and CDR2 FQGNSA come from the germline V gene. The length of the CDR3 is 13 residues.

This sequence joins TRBV25-1 and TRBJ2-1; TCRdb indicates TRBD2, and absent DNA this call remains unverified. The CDR3 consists of 20 residues. Germline V gene lookup returns CDR1 MGHDK and CDR2 SYGVNS. CDR3 amino acids: CASSDAGSSGGMSSYNEQFF. The whole variable domain, filled in from reference TRBV25-1 and TRBJ2-1, reads EADIYQTPRYLVIGTGKKITLECSQTMGHDKMYWYQQDPGMELHLIHYSYGVNSTEKGDLSSESTVSRIRTEHFPLTLESARPSHTSQYLCASSDAGSSGGMSSYNEQFFGPGTRLTVL.

This sequence joins TRBV27 and TRBJ2-1; the TCRdb D gene call, TRBD2, has no DNA to confirm it. The CDR3 loop spans 17 amino acids. Germline V CDR1 and CDR2: MNHEY, SMNVEV (reference sequence). This chain's CDR3 is CASRSRRLAGSYNEQFF.

The J gene is TRBJ2-2, the V gene TRBV5-6. The CDR3 loop spans 12 amino acids. The germline V gene encodes CDR1 SGHDT and CDR2 YYEEEE. CDR3 sequence: CASSLLAGELFF.

This chain links TRBV6-2 or TRBV6-3 with TRBJ2-7; TCRdb's D gene call, TRBD1, goes unchecked for lack of DNA. From germline, CDR1 is MNHEY and CDR2 SVGEGT. The CDR3 has 15 residues. CDR3 sequence: CASLNRGSPPYEQYF.

This chain links TRBV7-9 with TRBJ2-7; TCRdb's D gene call, TRBD2, goes unchecked for lack of DNA. Per the germline V gene, CDR1 is SEHNR and CDR2 is FQNEAQ (reference sequence). There are 14 residues in the CDR3. The CDR3 region is CASSDVGVGYEQYF.